This TCR beta chain was identified during a study of blood T cell repertoires in COVID-19. Across the study: The origin of the acute and convalescent COVID-19 samples was the United States, Italy and Spain. T cells, B-cell-depleted T cells, or PBMCs provided the cDNA or gDNA that served as material.

The method was immunoSEQ multiplex PCR; TCRdb's version includes in-frame clones alone and lacks a portion of them. The sample holds under 95,000 clones; roughly 84% are singletons and the top ten take roughly 12%. The CDR3 totals 11 residues. V lost 6 bases and J lost 8, with 10 bases in between. The germline V gene has CDR1 MDHEN and CDR2 SYDVKM. The sample consisted of peripheral blood. The clonotype comes from a man aged 65 to 85 with acute or convalescent COVID-19. This chain links TRBV28 with TRBJ1-2; D uncertain. The CDR3, as DNA: TGTGCCAGCAGGCGGTCCGAAGGCTACACCTTC. Translated, it gives CASRRSEGYTF.